The 17 T cell receptor beta chains in this list originate from one sample, sequenced in a study of spatial heterogeneity in lung cancer. From the 5' RACE reads, TCRdb called clonotypes with MiXCR, one entry per CDR3 protein. The table lists about 70,000 distinct CDR3 sequences, 8% to 10% of them singletons. The time point is: blood at routine non-recurrence follow-up after resection. The material was PBMCs, obtained at follow-up. These receptors came from a female donor with early-stage non-small cell lung cancer.

This clonotype showed up just a few times. The chain uses TRBV27 and TRBJ1-1, with TRBD1 identical over 7 bases. The CDR3 contains 17 residues. CDR1 and CDR2 (germline): MNHEY, SMNVEV (reference sequence). Losses at the gene ends were 6 bases for V and 4 bases for J; bases not matched to a gene: 17. CDR3 residues: CASRRGQGERSGTEAFF. Here the CDR3 DNA reads TGTGCCAGCAGGAGGGGGCAGGGAGAACGCTCGGGCACTGAAGCTTTCTTT.

The CDR3 nucleotides are TGTGCCAGCAGCTTACAGTTCGTTGAGCAGTTCTTC. As protein: CASSLQFVEQFF. J is TRBJ2-1 and V is TRBV7-2; no firm D call. CDR1 is SGHTA and CDR2 is FQGNSA in the germline V gene. CDR3 length: 12 amino acids. Between the trimmed V and J ends, which lost 2 bases and 9 bases, there was a span of 8 bases. Together with reference TRBV7-2 and TRBJ2-1, the CDR3 gives the full variable domain: GAGVSQSPSNKVTEKGKDVELRCDPISGHTALYWYRQSLGQGLEFLIYFQGNSAPDKSGLPSDRFSAERTGGSVSTLTIQRTQQEDSAVYLCASSLQFVEQFFGPGTRLTVL.

A few counts support this clonotype. This chain links TRBV7-3 with TRBJ1-5; tentative D call: TRBD1 (6 bases). Trimming removed 6 bases from V and 7 bases from J, with 16 bases in between. The CDR3 loop spans 14 amino acids. Germline CDR1 reads SGHTA; CDR2 reads FQGTGA. The CDR3 sequence is CASRVTGSEQPQHF. The CDR3 region has the DNA TGTGCCAGCAGAGTCACAGGGAGTGAACAGCCCCAGCATTTT.

The chain links TRBV7-2 to TRBJ2-7; perhaps TRBD1 as D (7 bases). The CDR3 sequence is 19 residues long. CDR1 and CDR2 (germline): SGHTA, FQGNSA. V was shortened by 5 bases and J by 1 base, with 27 bases between the two germline ends. In nucleotides, the CDR3 is TGTGCCAGCAGCCTAAACAGGGGAGGTCGTAGCGCCACGTCCTACGAGCAGTACTTC. Translated, it gives CASSLNRGGRSATSYEQYF.

This clonotype was observed a handful of times. For the CDR3, the DNA is TGCGCCAGCAGCCAAGATCCGACCCAAACCGGGGAGCTGTTTTTT. It codes for CASSQDPTQTGELFF. The V and J genes are TRBV4-1 and TRBJ2-2; D call uncertain. Trimming pared 0 bases from V and 5 bases from J, leaving 10 bases between. The germline V gene encodes CDR1 MGHRA and CDR2 YSYEKL. The CDR3 loop spans 15 amino acids.

This clonotype came up a few times. J is TRBJ2-1 and V is TRBV5-1, with TRBD1 as a possible D gene (5 bases). This CDR3 spans 16 amino acids. The V end was cut by 0 bases, the J end by 0 bases, with 10 bases between. Germline CDR1 and CDR2: SGHRS and YFSETQ. The CDR3 sequence is CASSLEGQVSYNEQFF. The CDR3 DNA reads as TGCGCCAGCAGCTTGGAAGGACAAGTCTCCTACAATGAGCAGTTCTTC.

The table lists this clonotype with many counts. This chain links TRBV12-3 or TRBV12-4 with TRBJ2-2; D gene ambiguous. This CDR3 comprises 16 residues. V shed 1 base and J shed 3 bases, with 12 bases lying between them. The CDR3 DNA sequence: TGTGCCAGCAGTTTAGTAAGTCCCACGGACACCGGGGAGCTGTTTTTT. Encoded protein: CASSLVSPTDTGELFF.

This clonotype was seen more than once but under ten times. The chain is built from TRBV6-5 and TRBJ2-6; D unresolved. The germline V gene has CDR1 MNHEY and CDR2 SVGAGI. The CDR3 covers 14 residues. Trimming left V 7 bases short and J 3 bases short, with 10 bases between. CDR3 residues: CASNPLGGANVLTF. DNA for the CDR3: TGTGCCAGCAATCCCCTCGGTGGGGCCAACGTCCTGACTTTC.

This clonotype showed up many times. The rearrangement joins TRBV20-1 to TRBJ2-1, with D perhaps TRBD1 or TRBD2 (5 bases each). The germline V gene encodes CDR1 DFQATT and CDR2 SNEGSKA (reference sequence). The CDR3 is made up of 16 amino acids. V was clipped by 0 bases and J by 5 bases, with 17 bases between them. CDR3 residues: CSARDWGRGDHNEQFF. Here the CDR3 DNA reads TGCAGTGCTAGAGATTGGGGGAGAGGGGACCACAATGAGCAGTTCTTC.

The DNA of the CDR3 is TGTGCCAGCAGTTCTCGTAGCGGGATCTACAATGAGCAGTTCTTC. It is translated as CASSSRSGIYNEQFF. The chain carries TRBV12-3 or TRBV12-4 and TRBJ2-1, with TRBD2 matching 8 bases. V lost 4 bases to trimming and J lost 3 bases; unmatched junction nucleotides: 5. This CDR3 spans 15 amino acids.

This clonotype was seen a handful of times. This clone may be a read error of a much larger clone one base away. The chain combines TRBV5-1 with TRBJ2-1, with D possibly TRBD2 on 6 matching bases. Germline V gene sequence: CDR1 SGHRS, CDR2 YFSETQ. The CDR3 is 13 residues long. V gave up 6 bases and J gave up 5 bases, with 12 bases separating them. CDR3 nucleotide sequence: TGCGCCAGCACCTTTGGGGGGAACAATGAGCAGTTCTTC. Residues: CASTFGGNNEQFF.

This clonotype was observed a few times. The rearrangement uses TRBV11-1 and TRBJ2-2, with a possible D match to TRBD2 (5 bases). The CDR3 has 16 residues. Trimming shortened V by 5 bases and J by 2 bases, and 15 bases separated the two germline ends. The germline gives CDR1 SGHAT, CDR2 FQDESV (reference sequence). CDR3 nucleotides: TGTGCCAGCAGCCGCCGGGTGGGAGCCAACACCGGGGAGCTGTTTTTT. It specifies CASSRRVGANTGELFF.

The chain carries TRBV28 and TRBJ2-5; 9 nucleotides align to TRBD2. The CDR3 covers 16 residues. V gave up 4 bases and J gave up 4 bases; unmatched junction bases: 10. Germline lookup yields CDR1 MDHEN and CDR2 SYDVKM. The CDR3 nucleotides read TGTGCCAGCAGTTCCCCTGGCGGGAGGGCCTTAGAGACCCAGTACTTC. The encoded protein is CASSSPGGRALETQYF. The full variable domain, with the rest looked up from reference TRBV28 and TRBJ2-5, is DVKVTQSSRYLVKRTGEKVFLECVQDMDHENMFWYRQDPGLGLRLIYFSYDVKMKEKGDIPEGYSVSREKKERFSLILESASTNQTSMYLCASSSPGGRALETQYFGPGTRLLVL.

At least ten counts were recorded for this clonotype. The chain joins TRBV5-1 to TRBJ2-7; 9 positions match TRBD1. Unmatched junction bases numbered 22, after V lost 4 bases and J lost 8 bases. The germline V gene encodes CDR1 SGHRS and CDR2 YFSETQ. The CDR3 length is 18 residues. The CDR3 sequence: CASSQGQGGNAANSKQYF. CDR3 DNA: TGCGCCAGCAGCCAGGGACAGGGAGGCAACGCAGCCAACAGTAAGCAGTACTTC.

This clonotype was counted once. The genes are TRBV10-2 and TRBJ2-7, with a possible D match to TRBD2 (5 bases). V was pared by 3 bases and J by 0 bases, with 15 bases between. This CDR3 comprises 16 residues. The germline V gene encodes CDR1 WSHSY and CDR2 SAAADI. Here the CDR3 reads CASSDFWQRNSYEQYF. Here the CDR3 DNA reads TGCGCCAGCAGTGACTTCTGGCAGCGGAACTCCTACGAGCAGTACTTC.

This clonotype was detected many times. This chain connects TRBV11-2 to TRBJ2-4; 9 bases are shared with TRBD1. Germline V CDR1 and CDR2: SGHAT, FQNNGV. V dropped 2 bases and J dropped 10; count of bases not matched to a gene: 3. The CDR3 sequence is 13 residues long. The CDR3 nucleotides read TGTGCCAGCAGCTTATTGACAGGGGGAATTCAGTACTTC. Translating it yields CASSLLTGGIQYF.

Many counts were recorded for this clonotype. The chain links TRBV7-9 to TRBJ2-7, with 8 bases lining up with TRBD2. The CDR3 loop spans 14 amino acids. The J segment lost 4 bases and the V segment lost 4 bases, leaving 6 bases of the junction unmatched. Germline CDR1 is SEHNR and CDR2 is FQNEAQ (reference sequence). The CDR3 is CASSSVSGTYEQYF. CDR3 sequence (DNA): TGTGCCAGCAGCTCGGTTAGCGGGACTTACGAGCAGTACTTC.